The rows below give T cell receptor beta chains drawn from one sample of a study of blood T cell repertoires in COVID-19. The table came from immunoSEQ multiplex PCR; TCRdb's copy has only in-frame clones and leaves some out. The sample lists 150,000 to 200,000 clones, about 83% seen once, with around 13% in the top ten. The specimen sequenced was peripheral blood. These receptors all come from a woman between 70 and 85 years old with COVID-19, enrolled during active disease. CDR3s leave out the opening cysteine and the closing phenylalanine or tryptophan. The order of the fields is V gene, CDR3 protein.

TRBV11-2 ASSLDVAANTEAF
TRBV11-3 ASSPNSYEQY
TRBV3-1/TRBV3-2 ASSQDGSNYGYT
TRBV11-1 ASSLGGQRGEQY
TRBV27 ASRYRDRGRETQY
TRBV30 AWSAQYNTEAF
TRBV5-5 ASTKGGQGQYEQY
TRBV5-1 ASSPETYEQY
TRBV7-2 ASSFPAGELF
TRBV4-1 ASSQDGGSEQY
TRBV5-4 ASSLDRGLKNTGELF
TRBV30 AWSVPSTMVFGRLFNEQF
TRBV6-6 ASTPGQSYEQY
TRBV3-1/TRBV3-2 ASSQVEAYEQY
TRBV19 ASSRQGIGGELF
TRBV7-3 ASSLLGDRVDNEQF
TRBV25-1 ASSGINTEAF
TRBV6-1 ASSESDTQY
TRBV19 ASNGPTGVYGYT
TRBV7-2 ASSFGQANTGELF
TRBV7-9 ASRGDRTTYEQY
TRBV29-1 SVETDRVRETQY
TRBV6-5 ASSYSRDNSPLH
TRBV5-1 ASSLDGTGNYNEQF
TRBV6-5 ASSNGGGGVTEAF
TRBV3-1/TRBV3-2 ASSQDTVNSPLH
TRBV29-1 SVERLAGYGEQF
TRBV27 ASSRDRGFEQF
TRBV30 AWSADRVERGYT
TRBV15 ATSARDSAGLETQY
TRBV7-9 ASSLGSGLADNEQF
TRBV19 ASSTTGGPSSGNTIY
TRBV12-3/TRBV12-4 ASSLIVYEQY
TRBV18 ASSPSSFGTGYEQY
TRBV27 ASRDREYYGYT
TRBV3-1/TRBV3-2 ASSPFGQGSSPLH
TRBV12-5 ASGLGDRAWGETQY